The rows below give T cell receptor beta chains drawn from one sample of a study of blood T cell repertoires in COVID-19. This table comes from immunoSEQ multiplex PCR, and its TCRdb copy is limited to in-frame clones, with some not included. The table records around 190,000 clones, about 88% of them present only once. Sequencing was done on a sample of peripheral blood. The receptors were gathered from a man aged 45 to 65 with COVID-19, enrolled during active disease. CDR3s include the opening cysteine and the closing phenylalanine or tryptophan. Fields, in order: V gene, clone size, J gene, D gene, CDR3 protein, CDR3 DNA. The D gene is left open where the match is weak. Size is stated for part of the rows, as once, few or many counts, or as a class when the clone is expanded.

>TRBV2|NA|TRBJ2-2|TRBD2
CASSFRDFSGPNTGELFF
TGTGCCAGCAGCTTCCGGGATTTTAGCGGGCCGAACACCGGGGAGCTGTTTTTT
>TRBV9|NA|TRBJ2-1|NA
CASSVDSLRGYEQFF
TGTGCCAGCAGCGTAGACTCTCTAAGGGGCTATGAGCAGTTCTTC
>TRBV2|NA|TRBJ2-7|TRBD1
CASRGLGQGNYEQYF
TGTGCCAGCAGGGGCCTGGGACAGGGCAACTACGAGCAGTACTTC
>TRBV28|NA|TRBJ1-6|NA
CASSPPDSSSYNSPLHF
TGTGCCAGCAGTCCCCCGGACAGCAGCTCCTATAATTCACCCCTCCACTTT
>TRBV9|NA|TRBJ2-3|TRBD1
CASSGRTGVTDTQYF
TGTGCCAGCAGCGGTCGGACAGGCGTCACAGATACGCAGTATTTT
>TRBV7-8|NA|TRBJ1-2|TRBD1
CASSLAINSLGTDYGYTF
TGTGCCAGCAGCTTAGCTATTAACTCTTTAGGGACAGACTATGGCTACACCTTC
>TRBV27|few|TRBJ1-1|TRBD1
CASSSWSEQGYTEAFF
TGTGCCAGCAGTTCCTGGTCCGAACAGGGGTACACTGAAGCTTTCTTT
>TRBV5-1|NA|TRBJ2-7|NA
CASSLAGQGPGVQYF
TGCGCCAGCAGCTTGGCCGGGCAAGGACCGGGGGTGCAGTACTTC
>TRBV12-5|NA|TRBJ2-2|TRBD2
CASGSAGGYPTGELFF
TGTGCTAGTGGCTCCGCGGGGGGATACCCCACCGGGGAGCTGTTTTTT
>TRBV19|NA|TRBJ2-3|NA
CASSIGTWRTDTQYF
TGTGCCAGTAGTATAGGCACGTGGCGCACAGATACGCAGTATTTT
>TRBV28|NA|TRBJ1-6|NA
CASGTIISPLHF
TGTGCCAGCGGCACGATCATTTCACCCCTCCACTTT
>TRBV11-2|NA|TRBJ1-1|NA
CASSLVGGVRIEAFF
TGTGCCAGCAGCTTAGTGGGGGGGGTCAGGATTGAAGCTTTCTTT
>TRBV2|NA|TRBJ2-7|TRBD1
CASVPGQIINEQYF
TGTGCCAGCGTACCGGGACAGATTATCAACGAGCAGTACTTC
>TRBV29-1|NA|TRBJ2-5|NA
CSVADRETQYF
TGCAGCGTTGCGGACAGAGAGACCCAGTACTTC
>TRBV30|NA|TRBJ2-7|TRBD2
CAWSENWGGSYEQYF
TGTGCCTGGAGTGAGAATTGGGGGGGATCCTACGAGCAGTACTTC
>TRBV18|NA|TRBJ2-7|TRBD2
CASSPSSGGDYEQYF
TGTGCCAGCTCACCAAGTTCGGGGGGGGATTACGAGCAGTACTTC